Listed below are T cell receptor beta chains from one sample, sequenced in a study of cytomegalovirus exposure and HLA in healthy donors. Clones were sequenced by immunoSEQ multiplex PCR, and TCRdb holds only the in-frame ones, with some missing. Here the sample spans over 150,000 clones, around nine tenths being singletons. What was sequenced was PBMCs. The receptors originated from a man aged 18-30 years in good health and CMV-seropositive. Both conserved end residues are part of each CDR3. Fields, in order: clone size, D gene, V gene, J gene, CDR3 protein, CDR3 DNA. A D gene is named only where the DNA matches it firmly. Expanded clones get a size class; other rows say once, few or many, or leave the size out.

clone_size: -
d_call: TRBD1
v_call: TRBV27
j_call: TRBJ2-7
cdr3_aa: CASSLRGRDRDEQYF
cdr3_nt: TGTGCCAGCAGTTTAAGGGGCCGGGACAGGGACGAGCAGTACTTC

clone_size: -
d_call: -
v_call: TRBV6-6
j_call: TRBJ2-7
cdr3_aa: CASTLGGPPYEQYF
cdr3_nt: TGTGCCAGCACCCTGGGGGGACCCCCCTACGAGCAGTACTTC

clone_size: few
d_call: -
v_call: TRBV6-1
j_call: TRBJ1-1
cdr3_aa: CATYGTEAFF
cdr3_nt: TGTGCCACCTATGGTACTGAAGCTTTCTTT

clone_size: -
d_call: -
v_call: TRBV27
j_call: TRBJ2-5
cdr3_aa: CASKEGDREETQYF
cdr3_nt: TGTGCCAGCAAGGAGGGTGACAGGGAGGAGACCCAGTACTTC

clone_size: -
d_call: TRBD1
v_call: TRBV27
j_call: TRBJ1-5
cdr3_aa: CASRRQGPGNQPQHF
cdr3_nt: TGTGCCAGCAGGCGACAGGGGCCGGGCAATCAGCCCCAGCATTTT

clone_size: -
d_call: -
v_call: TRBV4-3
j_call: TRBJ2-7
cdr3_aa: CASSQGGWGEQYF
cdr3_nt: TGCGCCAGCAGCCAAGGCGGGTGGGGCGAGCAGTACTTC

clone_size: -
d_call: TRBD1
v_call: TRBV5-1
j_call: TRBJ1-1
cdr3_aa: CASSLWTGPTEAFF
cdr3_nt: TGCGCCAGCAGCTTGTGGACAGGTCCCACTGAAGCTTTCTTT

clone_size: -
d_call: TRBD1
v_call: TRBV10-3
j_call: TRBJ1-1
cdr3_aa: CAISPTGRITEAFF
cdr3_nt: TGTGCCATCAGTCCGACAGGGAGGATCACTGAAGCTTTCTTT

clone_size: -
d_call: -
v_call: TRBV6-1
j_call: TRBJ2-7
cdr3_aa: CASGTKYEQYF
cdr3_nt: TGTGCCAGCGGGACAAAGTACGAGCAGTACTTC

clone_size: -
d_call: -
v_call: TRBV11-2
j_call: TRBJ2-3
cdr3_aa: CASTRIGTPGDTQYF
cdr3_nt: TGTGCCAGCACTCGCATAGGGACTCCTGGGGATACGCAGTATTTT

clone_size: -
d_call: TRBD1
v_call: TRBV19
j_call: TRBJ2-3
cdr3_aa: CASRTGSTDTQYF
cdr3_nt: TGTGCCAGTAGGACAGGGAGCACAGATACGCAGTATTTT

clone_size: -
d_call: -
v_call: TRBV27
j_call: TRBJ1-5
cdr3_aa: CASSLSRGSNQPQHF
cdr3_nt: TGTGCCAGCAGTTTATCCAGGGGATCCAATCAGCCCCAGCATTTT

clone_size: -
d_call: -
v_call: TRBV18
j_call: TRBJ1-2
cdr3_aa: CASSPQTGPNYGYTF
cdr3_nt: TGTGCCAGCTCACCGCAGACAGGACCTAACTATGGCTACACCTTC

clone_size: -
d_call: TRBD1
v_call: TRBV18
j_call: TRBJ1-1
cdr3_aa: CASSRGTGGVGTEAFF
cdr3_nt: TGTGCCAGCTCAAGGGGGACAGGGGGAGTGGGGACTGAAGCTTTCTTT

clone_size: -
d_call: -
v_call: TRBV7-9
j_call: TRBJ1-3
cdr3_aa: CASSLRPGENTIYF
cdr3_nt: TGTGCCAGCAGCTTAAGGCCAGGGGAAAACACCATATATTTT

clone_size: -
d_call: TRBD2
v_call: TRBV27
j_call: TRBJ2-1
cdr3_aa: CASSRGLAGNEQFF
cdr3_nt: TGTGCCAGCAGCCGGGGACTAGCGGGTAATGAGCAGTTCTTC

clone_size: -
d_call: -
v_call: TRBV5-1
j_call: TRBJ2-7
cdr3_aa: CASSQRQEPYEQYF
cdr3_nt: TGCGCCAGCAGCCAACGACAGGAACCTTACGAGCAGTACTTC

clone_size: -
d_call: TRBD1
v_call: TRBV18
j_call: TRBJ1-1
cdr3_aa: CASSPLDRGTEAFF
cdr3_nt: TGTGCCAGCTCACCACTTGACAGGGGGACTGAAGCTTTCTTT

clone_size: -
d_call: TRBD1
v_call: TRBV29-1
j_call: TRBJ2-2
cdr3_aa: CSVVPGQLNTGELFF
cdr3_nt: TGCAGCGTAGTACCGGGACAGCTAAACACCGGGGAGCTGTTTTTT